This passage covers 32 T cell receptor beta chains from one sample sequenced in a study of regulatory T cells in long-lasting Graves disease. To make TCR beta libraries, researchers used iRepertoire HTBI primers and Arm-PCR of CDR3 regions. TCRdb analysed the multiplex PCR reads with MiXCR anew, one entry per CDR3 protein. The data show under 450,000 distinct CDR3 sequences, with around 24% seen just once and approximately 26% held by the top ten. As to time point: persistent/refractory GD, antithyroid drugs over 5 years with positive TRAb. PBMCs were the source of the RNA used for TCR sequencing. This specimen consisted of peripheral blood mononuclear cells (PBMCs), obtained when the disease was refractory, from a patient treated with antithyroid drugs. The source is a female donor with Graves disease.

This clonotype has only a few counts. The rearrangement links TRBV3-1 to TRBJ2-7; D is unclear. The CDR3 is 11 amino acids. V lost 5 bases to trimming and J lost 3 bases, with 5 bases between them. Germline V CDR1 and CDR2: LGHDT, YNNKEL (reference sequence). The CDR3 reads CASSFNYEQYF. The DNA for the CDR3 is TGTGCCAGCAGCTTTAACTACGAGCAGTACTTC.

The chain carries TRBV4-1 and TRBJ1-1; perhaps TRBD1 as D (5 bases). V was trimmed by 0 bases and J by 2 bases, leaving 13 bases between them. The CDR3 totals 16 residues. Looked up from germline, CDR1 is MGHRA and CDR2 is YSYEKL. CDR3 protein: CASSQDPNRINTEAFF. In nucleotides, the CDR3 is TGCGCCAGCAGCCAAGATCCGAACAGGATCAACACTGAAGCTTTCTTT.

At least ten counts were recorded for this clonotype. The rearrangement links TRBV5-1 to TRBJ1-6; 7 bases align to TRBD1. This CDR3 spans 12 amino acids. In germline, CDR1 is SGHRS, CDR2 YFSETQ. V lost 0 bases and J lost 12; bases outside the gene matches: 0. The DNA of the CDR3 is TGCGCCAGCAGCTTGGGGACAGGACCCCTCCACTTT. This sequence encodes CASSLGTGPLHF.

This clonotype was found a few times. The chain carries TRBV29-1 and TRBJ1-6; no definite D call. V lost 5 bases, J lost 7 bases, and 9 bases lay in between. The CDR3 totals 12 residues. The germline V gene encodes CDR1 SQVTM and CDR2 ANQGSEA. This CDR3 is CSVRSGNSPLHF. CDR3 DNA sequence: TGCAGCGTTCGTTCTGGGAATTCACCCCTCCACTTT. Filled out from reference TRBV29-1 and TRBJ1-6, the complete variable domain reads SAVISQKPSRDICQRGTSLTIQCQVDSQVTMMFWYRQQPGQSLTLIATANQGSEATYESGFVIDKFPISRPNLTFSTLTVSNMSPEDSSIYLCSVRSGNSPLHFGNGTRLTVT.

The sample holds many counts of this clonotype. The chain carries TRBV6-1 and TRBJ1-2; D is uncertain. V was clipped by 5 bases and J by 0 bases, with 16 bases between them. The germline CDR1 and CDR2 sequences are MNHNS and SASEGT. The CDR3 has 16 residues. CDR3 sequence: CASSHRRRLTNYGYTF. CDR3 coding DNA: TGTGCCAGCAGTCATCGACGACGGCTTACTAACTATGGCTACACCTTC.

Only a few counts were recorded for this clonotype. The CDR3 region is CSARDLADSTYEQYF. CDR3 nucleotide sequence: TGCAGTGCTAGAGATCTTGCCGACAGCACATACGAGCAGTACTTC. V is TRBV20-1 and J is TRBJ2-7; tentative D call: TRBD1 (5 bases). V was shortened by 0 bases and J by 4 bases, with 16 bases between the two germline ends. CDR1 and CDR2 (germline): DFQATT, SNEGSKA (reference sequence). The CDR3 loop spans 15 amino acids.

This clonotype was counted between two and nine times. The chain is built from TRBV20-1 and TRBJ1-1; D remains ambiguous. V lost 2 bases and J 1 base, leaving 8 bases between the germline ends. Per germline, CDR1 DFQATT and CDR2 SNEGSKA (reference sequence). The CDR3 extends over 13 amino acids. The CDR3 here is CSARIPGNTEAFF. CDR3 nucleotide sequence: TGCAGTGCTAGAATCCCGGGGAACACTGAAGCTTTCTTT.

The V and J genes are TRBV29-1 and TRBJ2-5; D not resolved. The ends were cut back, 7 bases at V and 5 bases at J, with 20 bases in the middle. Germline V gene lookup returns CDR1 SQVTM and CDR2 ANQGSEA. The length of the CDR3 is 14 residues. This chain's CDR3 is CSARDPGRFETQYF. CDR3 in DNA: TGCAGCGCCCGCGATCCTGGTCGCTTCGAGACCCAGTACTTC.

The V gene is TRBV5-1, the J gene TRBJ1-5; D is possibly TRBD1 (6 bases). Trimming shortened V by 4 bases and J by 5 bases, and 13 bases separated the two germline ends. CDR3 length: 14 residues. The germline V gene encodes CDR1 SGHRS and CDR2 YFSETQ. CDR3 protein: CASSPGGADQPQHF. The CDR3 DNA is TGCGCCAGCAGCCCCGGGGGGGCGGATCAGCCCCAGCATTTT.

In this sample, this clonotype turned up a few times. The V and J genes are TRBV7-3 and TRBJ2-1; 8 nucleotides agree with TRBD2. Germline V gene data show CDR1 as SGHTA and CDR2 as FQGTGA. J lost 6 bases, V lost 5 bases, and 15 bases had no gene match. The CDR3 contains 17 residues. CDR3 in amino acids: CASSPNMPGLVSNEQFF. The CDR3 DNA reads as TGTGCCAGCAGCCCAAATATGCCGGGACTAGTTTCCAATGAGCAGTTCTTC.

As for this clonotype: One end of the junction varies from germline; a read error may be responsible. J is TRBJ2-1 and V is TRBV20-1, with 15 bases that match TRBD2. The CDR3 extends over 15 amino acids. CDR1 and CDR2 from the germline V gene are DFQATT and SNEGSKA (reference sequence). CDR3 nucleotide sequence: TGCAGTGCGATAGGACTAGCGGGAGGGTACAGTGAGCAGTTCTTC. Protein: CSAIGLAGGYSEQFF.

This clonotype was detected ten times or more. CDR3 region: CASSLYALRAYEQYF. CDR3 nucleotide sequence: TGTGCCAGCAGTTTATACGCTCTTCGGGCTTACGAGCAGTACTTC. The chain carries TRBV27 and TRBJ2-7; D unresolved. Trimming removed 1 base at V and 4 bases at J, with 14 bases between. There are 15 residues in the CDR3. CDR1 and CDR2 from the germline V gene are MNHEY and SMNVEV (reference sequence).

As for this clonotype: This clone may be a read error of a much larger clone one base away. The chain carries TRBV28 and TRBJ2-4; D unresolved. Per the germline V gene, CDR1 is MDHEN and CDR2 is SYDVKM. The CDR3 has 14 amino acids. DNA for the CDR3: TGTGCCAGCACTTCTAGACGGAGCAAAAACATTCAGTGCTTC. Residues: CASTSRRSKNIQCF.

A few counts support this clonotype. This chain connects TRBV30 to TRBJ1-1, with 7 bases identical to TRBD1. Germline values: CDR1 GTSNPN, CDR2 SVGIG (reference sequence). The CDR3 runs 12 residues. V was pared by 2 bases and J by 8 bases, with 5 bases of the junction left unmatched. CDR3 amino acids: CAWSTGTAEAFF. DNA for the CDR3: TGTGCCTGGAGTACTGGGACAGCCGAAGCTTTCTTT.

J is TRBJ2-5 and V is TRBV19; tentative D call: TRBD2 (6 bases). The CDR3 runs 15 residues. Germline V lookup: CDR1 LNHDA, CDR2 SQIVND (reference sequence). The ends were cut back, 3 bases at V and 5 bases at J, with 16 bases in the middle. The CDR3 spells CASSITGTPLETQYF. CDR3 sequence (DNA): TGTGCCAGTAGTATTACCGGGACTCCCCTCGAGACCCAGTACTTC.

There are many counts of this clonotype. The genes are TRBV20-1 and TRBJ1-2; D gene ambiguous. The CDR3 covers 13 residues. V dropped 0 bases and J dropped 5 bases, with 10 bases sitting between them. The V gene's germline CDR1 is DFQATT and CDR2 SNEGSKA (reference sequence). For the CDR3, the DNA is TGCAGTGCTAGAGATCTGTCCCAATATGGCTACACCTTC. It translates to CSARDLSQYGYTF.

There are many counts of this clonotype. For the CDR3, the DNA is TGTGCCAGCAGGGTGACAGGGGGAGAGACCCAGTACTTC. Its translation: CASRVTGGETQYF. The chain links TRBV2 to TRBJ2-5; 9 bases line up with TRBD1. V shed 6 bases and J 4 bases; nucleotides not matched to a gene: 3. CDR3 size: 13 residues. CDR1 is SNHLY and CDR2 is FYNNEI in the germline V gene. The full variable domain, in which reference TRBV2 and TRBJ2-5 provide the parts outside the CDR3, is EPEVTQTPSHQVTQMGQEVILRCVPISNHLYFYWYRQILGQKVEFLVSFYNNEISEKSEIFDDQFSVERPDGSNFTLKIRSTKLEDSAMYFCASRVTGGETQYFGPGTRLLVL.

This chain links TRBV6-2 or TRBV6-3 with TRBJ2-1; 9 bases are shared with TRBD2. The germline V gene has CDR1 MNHEY and CDR2 SVGEGT. Unmatched junction bases numbered 18, after V lost 2 bases and J lost 7 bases. The CDR3 runs to 19 residues. The CDR3 spells CASSYRDTLREGLRNEQFF. CDR3 DNA sequence: TGTGCCAGCAGTTACCGGGACACATTGCGGGAGGGCCTTCGTAATGAGCAGTTCTTC.

This clonotype was seen only a few times. The chain couples TRBV7-2 to TRBJ2-5; TRBD2 is a possible D gene (7 bases). The CDR3 length is 14 residues. Germline assignment: CDR1 SGHTA and CDR2 FQGNSA. V lost 5 bases and J lost 5, with 15 bases in between. The DNA of the CDR3 is TGTGCCAGCAGCCGGGGGAGGGGGTGGGAGACCCAGTACTTC. Amino acids: CASSRGRGWETQYF.

This clonotype has ten or more counts. The chain employs TRBV7-2 and TRBJ2-5; D possibly corresponds to TRBD2 (5 bases). Germline assignment: CDR1 SGHTA and CDR2 FQGNSA. The CDR3 is made up of 16 amino acids. V lost 5 bases to trimming and J lost 4 bases, with 20 bases between them. The CDR3 coding sequence is TGTGCCAGCAGCGGACTGGAGGCGAAGGATTCAGAGACCCAGTACTTC. As protein: CASSGLEAKDSETQYF.

This clonotype was seen ten or more times. The chain couples TRBV6-1 to TRBJ2-7, with D perhaps being TRBD1 or TRBD2 (5 bases each). V lost 2 bases to trimming and J lost 0 bases, with 11 bases between them. CDR3 length: 15 amino acids. In germline, CDR1 is MNHNS, CDR2 SASEGT. Written as DNA, the CDR3 is TGTGCCAGCAGTGAACGGTCAGGGAGCTCCTACGAGCAGTACTTC. It specifies CASSERSGSSYEQYF.

The chain uses TRBV18 and TRBJ1-5, with TRBD1 identical over 8 bases. The V segment lost 4 bases and the J segment 4 bases; nucleotides outside the gene matches: 3. There are 14 residues in the CDR3. Germline V gene sequence: CDR1 KGHSH, CDR2 LQKENI. The CDR3 loop is CASSLDRENQPQHF. CDR3 nucleotide sequence: TGTGCCAGCTCACTGGACAGGGAGAATCAGCCCCAGCATTTT.

This clonotype was observed many times. This sequence joins TRBV19 and TRBJ1-2; D might be TRBD1 (5 bases). The CDR3 spans 13 residues. The V gene's germline CDR1 is LNHDA and CDR2 SQIVND (reference sequence). V lost 9 bases, J lost 4 bases, and 15 bases lay in between. The CDR3 loop is CASSRDRSYGYTF. CDR3 nucleotides: TGTGCCAGCAGCAGGGATAGGAGCTATGGCTACACCTTC.

Many counts were recorded for this clonotype. The chain couples TRBV24-1 to TRBJ2-7; D is undetermined. Germline lookup yields CDR1 KGHDR and CDR2 SFDVKD. V gave up 3 bases and J gave up 2 bases, with 4 bases separating them. The length of the CDR3 is 12 residues. The DNA for the CDR3 is TGTGCCACCAGTGATGGAGCCTACGAGCAGTACTTC. Its translation is CATSDGAYEQYF.

Ten or more counts support this clonotype. The rearrangement uses TRBV6-5 and TRBJ1-2; D gene uncertain. Trimming stripped 1 base from V and 4 bases from J, with 16 bases between. This CDR3 region has 16 residues. CDR1 is MNHEY and CDR2 is SVGAGI in the germline V gene. CDR3 sequence (DNA): TGTGCCAGCAGTTACTTCCAGACACGTGTTAGCTATGGCTACACCTTC. It yields the protein CASSYFQTRVSYGYTF.

This clonotype was seen once. The chain carries TRBV5-1 and TRBJ1-1; 7 bases line up with TRBD1. Germline V gene lookup returns CDR1 SGHRS and CDR2 YFSETQ. After removal of 0 bases from V and 0 bases from J, the junction contained 2 bases not matched to a gene. The CDR3 is made up of 15 amino acids. Here the CDR3 DNA reads TGCGCCAGCAGCTTGGTAACAGGGGTGAACACTGAAGCTTTCTTT. It yields the protein CASSLVTGVNTEAFF. Filled out from reference TRBV5-1 and TRBJ1-1, the complete variable domain reads KAGVTQTPRYLIKTRGQQVTLSCSPISGHRSVSWYQQTPGQGLQFLFEYFSETQRNKGNFPGRFSGRQFSNSRSEMNVSTLELGDSALYLCASSLVTGVNTEAFFGQGTRLTVV.

This chain uses TRBV12-3 or TRBV12-4 with TRBJ1-1; no definite D call. The CDR3 consists of 15 residues. Trimming took 6 bases from V and 1 from J, leaving 15 bases between them. CDR3 protein: CASRSSFKGNTEAFF. The DNA of the CDR3 is TGTGCCAGCAGGAGTTCCTTCAAGGGGAACACTGAAGCTTTCTTT.

This clonotype was seen a few times. This chain joins TRBV15 and TRBJ2-2; TRBD2 aligns across 11 bases. The CDR3 consists of 18 residues. The J segment lost 5 bases and the V segment lost 3 bases, leaving 11 bases of the junction unmatched. From germline, CDR1 is LNHNV and CDR2 YYDKDF (reference sequence). CDR3: CATSRIGLAGPGTGELFF. The CDR3 region has the DNA TGTGCCACCAGCAGGATTGGACTAGCGGGTCCGGGGACCGGGGAGCTGTTTTTT.

The chain joins TRBV28 to TRBJ2-2; 9 positions match TRBD1. The ends lost 6 bases at V and 6 bases at J; junction bases unmatched: 20. The CDR3 loop spans 19 amino acids. CDR1 and CDR2 from the germline V gene are MDHEN and SYDVKM. The CDR3 DNA reads as TGTGCCAGCAGCGACACGACGCCAGGACCGCGGACAGGGGCCGGGGAGCTGTTTTTT. Protein sequence: CASSDTTPGPRTGAGELFF.

This chain links TRBV6-2 or TRBV6-3 with TRBJ2-7, with 12 bases that match TRBD1. The CDR3 runs 16 residues. After removal of 5 bases from V and 5 bases from J, the junction contained 10 bases not matched to a gene. Looked up from germline, CDR1 is MNHEY and CDR2 is SVGEGT. CDR3 in amino acids: CASSHYRDRGLDEQYF. CDR3 nucleotide sequence: TGTGCCAGCAGTCATTACCGGGACAGGGGGCTCGACGAGCAGTACTTC.

The chain combines TRBV19 with TRBJ1-4; D may be TRBD1 (5 bases). Germline V CDR1 and CDR2: LNHDA, SQIVND (reference sequence). The V and J ends lost 9 bases and 0 bases respectively, with 20 bases between them. The CDR3 covers 17 residues. This CDR3 reads CASRGGGNYPTNEKLFF. CDR3 sequence (DNA): TGTGCCAGCCGTGGGGGGGGGAATTATCCAACTAATGAAAAACTGTTTTTT.

This clonotype occurred a few times. J is TRBJ1-4 and V is TRBV20-1; D unclear. Germline-derived CDR1 and CDR2 are DFQATT and SNEGSKA (reference sequence). The CDR3 length is 14 residues. V was shortened by 6 bases and J by 8 bases, with 19 bases between the two germline ends. The CDR3 DNA reads as TGCAGTGCCCCACACGGGGTGTTCGGCGAAAAACTGTTTTTT. Translation: CSAPHGVFGEKLFF.